What follows are 14 T cell receptor beta chains derived from one specimen sequenced in a study of vaccination and CD4 T cells after COVID-19. Treatment denoted: approximately 11-day PBMC culture with coronavirus spike peptide pools or control peptides (ViraFEST assay). Before the COVID-19 pandemic (2011-2018), CD4+ T cells were obtained from the unexposed donor. The Oncomine TCR Beta short-read assay generated sequence data from the DNA of cultured CD4+ T cells. Scientists extracted genomic DNA from CD4+ T cells grown in culture. TCRdb re-analysed the PCR reads in MiXCR, keeping a single row per CDR3 protein. The repertoire includes thousands of distinct CDR3 sequences, roughly 27% of them detected once, and roughly 12% sits in the top ten. What these receptors recognize is not known. Sequenced input: CD4+ T cells from blood, cultured in vitro. All receptors come from a human donor in good health.

The chain links TRBV6-1 to TRBJ1-3; D not certain. Germline V gene lookup returns CDR1 MNHNS and CDR2 SASEGT. The ends were cut back, 6 bases at V and 9 bases at J, with 15 bases in the middle. This CDR3 is 13 amino acids long. The CDR3 spells CASRDLGGFTIYF. The CDR3 DNA sequence: TGTGCCAGCAGAGACCTAGGAGGGTTCACCATATATTTT.

The chain links TRBV28 to TRBJ2-2; TRBD2 agrees at 7 bases. This CDR3 is built from 17 residues. Germline V gene data show CDR1 as MDHEN and CDR2 as SYDVKM. V lost 7 bases and J lost 2; bases outside the gene matches: 13. The CDR3 DNA sequence: TGTGCCAGCACCTCCCCTGGGGCTAGCGGTAACACCGGGGAGCTGTTTTTT. Translating gives CASTSPGASGNTGELFF. Filled out from reference TRBV28 and TRBJ2-2, the complete variable domain reads DVKVTQSSRYLVKRTGEKVFLECVQDMDHENMFWYRQDPGLGLRLIYFSYDVKMKEKGDIPEGYSVSREKKERFSLILESASTNQTSMYLCASTSPGASGNTGELFFGEGSRLTVL.

This chain links TRBV30 with TRBJ1-1, with D hard to call. Germline-derived CDR1 and CDR2 are GTSNPN and SVGIG (reference sequence). The CDR3 loop spans 13 amino acids. V gave up 3 bases and J gave up 5 bases, with 13 bases separating them. The CDR3 nucleotides are TGTGCCTGGAGACTCGTGAAGGAAACTGAAGCTTTCTTT. This encodes CAWRLVKETEAFF.

V usage is TRBV7-2 and J usage is TRBJ2-3; unclear D gene. This CDR3 spans 13 amino acids. V shed 5 bases and J shed 2 bases, with 8 bases lying between them. Germline V gene data show CDR1 as SGHTA and CDR2 as FQGNSA. CDR3: CASSRKSTDTQYF. Here the CDR3 DNA reads TGTGCCAGCAGCCGAAAGTCCACAGATACGCAGTATTTT.

This chain connects TRBV6-1 to TRBJ2-1, with TRBD1 matching 8 bases. V lost 6 bases and J lost 3; bases outside the gene matches: 10. Germline V lookup: CDR1 MNHNS, CDR2 SASEGT. There are 16 residues in the CDR3. The CDR3: CASRLGTGNLYNEQFF. As DNA, the CDR3 is TGTGCCAGCAGGCTCGGGACAGGAAACCTCTACAATGAGCAGTTCTTC.

CDR3 sequence: CASSCYLDYGGRGSPLHF. The CDR3, as DNA: TGTGCCAGCAGCTGCTACTTGGATTACGGGGGGCGGGGGTCACCCCTCCACTTT. This chain links TRBV7-3 with TRBJ1-6, with a possible D match to TRBD1 (6 bases). Germline assignment: CDR1 SGHTA and CDR2 FQGTGA. V lost 4 bases, J lost 10 bases, and 26 bases lay in between. The CDR3 runs 18 residues.

This clonotype was recorded a few times. V usage is TRBV27 and J usage is TRBJ2-7; D is ambiguous. V shed 5 bases and J shed 2 bases, with 16 bases lying between them. Germline V gene sequence: CDR1 MNHEY, CDR2 SMNVEV (reference sequence). The CDR3 length is 15 residues. CDR3 nucleotides: TGTGCCAGCAGTCCGGCCGAGGCGGTGGCCTACGAGCAGTACTTC. As protein: CASSPAEAVAYEQYF.

Remarks on this clonotype: At one end the junction does not follow the germline gene, possibly because of a read error. This chain links TRBV7-7 with TRBJ2-7; 10 positions agree with TRBD2. There are 15 residues in the CDR3. Germline V CDR1 and CDR2: SSHAT, FNYEAQ (reference sequence). CDR3 nucleotide sequence: TGTGCTAGCAGCCCCGCAGCGGGAGGGCCGGGGGAGCAGTACTTC. It codes for CASSPAAGGPGEQYF.

This clonotype was counted only a few times. V is TRBV2 and J is TRBJ1-2, with D hard to call. Per germline, CDR1 SNHLY and CDR2 FYNNEI. Trimming left V 4 bases short and J 1 base short, with 7 bases between. The CDR3 covers 13 residues. The CDR3 DNA follows: TGTGCCAGCAGTGCACCTATTAACTATGGCTACACCTTC. This gives the protein CASSAPINYGYTF.

V gene TRBV7-2 combines with J gene TRBJ1-2; 7 nucleotides line up with TRBD1. V shed 5 bases, J shed 4 bases, and the junction held 10 bases outside the gene matches. The CDR3 is 15 residues long. Germline assignment: CDR1 SGHTA and CDR2 FQGNSA. CDR3 nucleotides: TGTGCCAGCAGCCCGGACAGGCAGTATTTCTATGGCTACACCTTC. Protein: CASSPDRQYFYGYTF.

The chain links TRBV7-2 to TRBJ2-4; 9 bases agree with TRBD2. Trimming took 5 bases from V and 1 from J; bases not matched to a gene: 12. The CDR3 sequence is 18 residues long. CDR1 is SGHTA, CDR2 FQGNSA, per germline. In DNA form, the CDR3 reads TGTGCCAGCAGCCGAGCTATTAGCGGGAGTGGGGCCAAAAACATTCAGTACTTC. This gives the protein CASSRAISGSGAKNIQYF.

V and J are TRBV5-1 and TRBJ2-7; maybe TRBD1 (6 bases). Per the germline V gene, CDR1 is SGHRS and CDR2 is YFSETQ. This CDR3 contains 17 residues. Trimming took off 4 bases at V and 1 base at J, with 21 bases between the two ends. CDR3 sequence (DNA): TGCGCCAGCAGCGCTACAAAACAGGGACCGGAGTCCTACGAGCAGTACTTC. Translated: CASSATKQGPESYEQYF. Full variable domain (missing parts from reference TRBV5-1 and TRBJ2-7): KAGVTQTPRYLIKTRGQQVTLSCSPISGHRSVSWYQQTPGQGLQFLFEYFSETQRNKGNFPGRFSGRQFSNSRSEMNVSTLELGDSALYLCASSATKQGPESYEQYFGPGTRLTVT.

This clonotype is labeled medium-sized. The chain carries TRBV27 and TRBJ1-5, with D possibly TRBD1 on 6 matching bases. This CDR3 spans 16 amino acids. V was trimmed by 5 bases and J by 4 bases, leaving 18 bases between them. Germline V gene data show CDR1 as MNHEY and CDR2 as SMNVEV (reference sequence). For the CDR3, the DNA is TGTGCCAGCAGTCCCCAGACAGGTAACCCAAATCAGCCCCAGCATTTT. It translates to CASSPQTGNPNQPQHF.

This clonotype turned up a few times. This rearrangement joins TRBV4-3 to TRBJ1-1; D not resolved. Deletions cut 3 bases from V and 4 bases from J, with 3 bases between. Germline V gene data show CDR1 as LGHNA and CDR2 as YSLEER. The CDR3 runs to 11 residues. CDR3 coding DNA: TGCGCCAGCAGCCAGAGCACTGAAGCTTTCTTT. Translated: CASSQSTEAFF.